The 23 T cell receptor beta chains below come from one sample, sequenced in a study of identical twins. TCRdb processed the 5' RACE reads anew with MiXCR; each CDR3 protein has one entry. Of fewer than 500,000 distinct CDR3 sequences listed, 24% are singletons. This same sample was also part of a study on T cells expressing NK-cell markers.

Sequenced sample: CD4+ T cells sorted from blood. These receptors all stem from a woman between 18 and 30 years old in good health.

This rearrangement joins TRBV20-1 to TRBJ2-3, with TRBD1 as a possible D gene (5 bases). V lost 2 bases, J lost 4 bases, and 7 bases lay in between. This CDR3 region has 12 residues. CDR1 DFQATT and CDR2 SNEGSKA come from the germline V gene (reference sequence). The CDR3 DNA reads TGCAGTGCTAGAAGGGGCTCAGATACGCAGTATTTT. This translates into CSARRGSDTQYF.

As to this clonotype: A much larger clonotype is one base distant, so this may be a read error. The chain has TRBV7-2 and TRBJ2-3, with TRBD2 identical over 12 bases. Per the germline V gene, CDR1 is SGHTA and CDR2 is FQGNSA. J was trimmed by 4 bases and V by 5 bases; bases with no gene match: 1. This CDR3 has 14 amino acids. CDR3 bases: TGTACCAGCAGCCGACTAGCGGGAGCAGATACGCAGTATTTT. Protein product: CTSSRLAGADTQYF.

The chain carries TRBV29-1 and TRBJ2-7; 8 bases are a match to TRBD2. From germline, CDR1 is SQVTM and CDR2 ANQGSEA. This CDR3 is built from 14 residues. The V segment lost 4 bases and the J segment 4 bases; nucleotides outside the gene matches: 9. CDR3 nucleotides: TGCAGCGTTGCTGTAACGGGAGGGGCGTACGAGCAGTACTTC. Protein sequence: CSVAVTGGAYEQYF.

This clonotype was observed many times. This chain links TRBV29-1 with TRBJ2-4; no reliable D call. The CDR3 extends over 13 amino acids. V lost 0 bases and J 1 base, leaving 4 bases between the germline ends. CDR1 is SQVTM and CDR2 is ANQGSEA in the germline V gene. CDR3 sequence: CSVEDRAKNIQYF. In DNA form, the CDR3 reads TGCAGCGTTGAAGATCGGGCCAAAAACATTCAGTACTTC.

This clonotype showed up just a few times. The CDR3 bases are TGTGCCAGCAGCTTATCCGGGACAGGGGGTGTGCCCCAGCATTTT. Amino acids: CASSLSGTGGVPQHF. V is TRBV7-6 and J is TRBJ1-5, with 11 bases matching TRBD1. The CDR3 extends over 15 amino acids. The germline CDR1 and CDR2 sequences are SGHVS and FNYEAQ. With V trimmed by 2 bases and J by 9 bases, 6 bases remained unmatched.

This clonotype was detected a few times. CDR3 DNA sequence: TGTGCCAGCAGCTTTCAGGGGACCACCGGGGAGCTGTTTTTT. It is translated as CASSFQGTTGELFF. The chain employs TRBV11-2 and TRBJ2-2, with a possible D match to TRBD1 (6 bases). CDR3 length: 14 amino acids. Germline V gene sequence: CDR1 SGHAT, CDR2 FQNNGV. V was pared by 3 bases and J by 4 bases, with 9 bases between.

This clonotype was picked up a small number of times. The chain combines TRBV4-2 with TRBJ2-5; D unresolved. CDR3 length equals 15 residues. Trimming cost V 0 bases and J 4 bases, with 12 bases left between them. Looked up from germline, CDR1 is LGHNA and CDR2 is YNFKEQ. Here the CDR3 reads CASSQESRLGETQYF. CDR3 bases: TGTGCCAGCAGCCAAGAATCCAGGCTTGGAGAGACCCAGTACTTC.

The chain employs TRBV5-5 and TRBJ2-2; TRBD1 might be the D (5 bases). Germline CDR1 reads SGHKS; CDR2 reads YYEKEE (reference sequence). Trimming took off 0 bases at V and 2 bases at J, with 14 bases between the two ends. This CDR3 has 17 amino acids. The CDR3 DNA is TGTGCCAGCAGCTTGGCCGCGGCGGACATTAACACCGGGGAGCTGTTTTTT. This encodes CASSLAAADINTGELFF.

This chain uses TRBV5-1 with TRBJ2-1; 9 bases are shared with TRBD1. CDR3 length: 16 residues. With V trimmed by 4 bases and J by 3 bases, 8 bases remained unmatched. Germline-derived CDR1 and CDR2 are SGHRS and YFSETQ. CDR3 DNA: TGCGCCAGCAGCCCCACCACGGGACAGGGCTACAATGAGCAGTTCTTC. Protein: CASSPTTGQGYNEQFF.

The gene calls are TRBV6-1 and TRBJ2-2; a possible D gene is TRBD1 (5 bases). The CDR3 totals 14 residues. CDR1 and CDR2 from the germline V gene are MNHNS and SASEGT. The germline V and J ends were trimmed by 6 bases and 7 bases, with 15 bases remaining between them. Here the CDR3 reads CASSSLGPGGELFF. The CDR3 bases are TGTGCCAGCAGCTCGTTGGGGCCTGGCGGGGAGCTGTTTTTT.

The chain employs TRBV5-6 and TRBJ1-6; TRBD1 is a possible D gene (6 bases). Germline assignment: CDR1 SGHDT and CDR2 YYEEEE. The CDR3 runs to 15 residues. V was clipped by 0 bases and J by 9 bases, with 13 bases between them. The CDR3 protein is CASSLEWGAGSPLHF. The CDR3 DNA is TGTGCCAGCAGCTTGGAGTGGGGGGCTGGTTCACCCCTCCACTTT.

A few counts support this clonotype. The rearrangement uses TRBV15 and TRBJ2-7; 7 nucleotides agree with TRBD1. From germline, CDR1 is LNHNV and CDR2 YYDKDF (reference sequence). With V trimmed by 2 bases and J by 4 bases, 11 bases remained unmatched. The CDR3 loop spans 16 amino acids. CDR3: CATSRTTGAGLYEQYF. The DNA of the CDR3 is TGTGCCACCAGCAGAACTACAGGGGCCGGTTTATACGAGCAGTACTTC.

The CDR3 here is CASSPQPLQNTGELFF. CDR3 nucleotides: TGTGCCAGCAGCCCACAACCCCTACAGAACACCGGGGAGCTGTTTTTT. V is TRBV9 and J is TRBJ2-2, with D hard to call. Between the trimmed V and J ends, which lost 4 bases and 1 base, there was a span of 14 bases. This CDR3 has 16 residues. Germline V gene lookup returns CDR1 SGDLS and CDR2 YYNGEE.

This clonotype has a handful of counts. V usage is TRBV10-3 and J usage is TRBJ2-7; 8 positions agree with TRBD1. The germline V gene encodes CDR1 ENHRY and CDR2 SYGVKD. V was clipped by 5 bases and J by 5 bases; unmatched bases: 17. CDR3 length: 17 amino acids. The CDR3, as DNA: TGTGCCATCAGTCAACATACAACAGGGGGAGGTTGGGACGAGCAGTACTTC. It specifies CAISQHTTGGGWDEQYF.

This clonotype was counted only a few times. The chain couples TRBV9 to TRBJ2-3; D is perhaps TRBD2 (5 bases). The CDR3 runs 15 residues. The V end lost 0 bases, the J end lost 2 bases, and 10 bases lay between the germline ends. The germline V gene encodes CDR1 SGDLS and CDR2 YYNGEE. The CDR3 coding sequence is TGTGCCAGCAGCGTAGCGGCGGGTTCCACAGATACGCAGTATTTT. It codes for CASSVAAGSTDTQYF.

The gene calls are TRBV5-5 and TRBJ1-2; D unclear. There are 13 residues in the CDR3. V shed 0 bases and J shed 8 bases, with 11 bases lying between them. Germline V gene sequence: CDR1 SGHKS, CDR2 YYEKEE (reference sequence). CDR3: CASSLGGYGGYTF. The CDR3 DNA follows: TGTGCCAGCAGCTTGGGAGGGTATGGCGGCTACACCTTC.

This clonotype was detected only a few times. This sequence joins TRBV28 and TRBJ1-1; D gene uncertain. Germline CDR1 reads MDHEN; CDR2 reads SYDVKM. This CDR3 region has 13 residues. V was clipped by 6 bases and J by 2 bases, with 10 bases between them. CDR3 residues: CASSSLYNTEAFF. The DNA for the CDR3 is TGTGCCAGCAGCTCCCTGTATAACACTGAAGCTTTCTTT.

This clonotype was seen a few times. The rearrangement uses TRBV5-6 and TRBJ2-1; D not resolved. Trimming left V 1 base short and J 6 bases short, with 8 bases between. This CDR3 is 13 amino acids long. Germline assignment: CDR1 SGHDT and CDR2 YYEEEE. The chain's CDR3 is CASSLKVSNEQFF. The CDR3 DNA follows: TGTGCCAGCAGCTTGAAGGTCTCCAATGAGCAGTTCTTC.

The chain is built from TRBV6-2 or TRBV6-3 and TRBJ2-6; 9 bases line up with TRBD1. Germline V gene sequence: CDR1 MNHEY, CDR2 SVGEGT. The CDR3 consists of 17 residues. The V segment lost 7 bases and the J segment 2 bases; nucleotides outside the gene matches: 9. For the CDR3, the DNA is TGTGCCAGCAAACCGGGACAGGGTATCGCTGGGGCCAACGTCCTGACTTTC. Residues: CASKPGQGIAGANVLTF.

This clonotype was observed a single time. The chain joins TRBV29-1 to TRBJ2-7, with TRBD1 matching over 9 bases. Germline V gene data show CDR1 as SQVTM and CDR2 as ANQGSEA. V was pared by 7 bases and J by 6 bases, with 13 bases of the junction left unmatched. CDR3 length equals 14 residues. This CDR3 is CSANKGTGTREQYF. CDR3 DNA: TGCAGCGCAAACAAAGGGACAGGGACTCGCGAGCAGTACTTC.

This chain connects TRBV19 to TRBJ2-6; D is unclear. There are 14 residues in the CDR3. The V end was cut by 7 bases, the J end by 4 bases, with 11 bases between. Germline V gene data show CDR1 as LNHDA and CDR2 as SQIVND (reference sequence). CDR3 DNA sequence: TGTGCCAGTATACGAACGAACGGGGCCAACGTCCTGACTTTC. Its translation: CASIRTNGANVLTF.

The rearrangement uses TRBV7-9 and TRBJ1-4; TRBD1 aligns across 7 bases. The CDR3 has 15 residues. V was pared by 3 bases and J by 4 bases, with 5 bases of the junction left unmatched. Germline V CDR1 and CDR2: SEHNR, FQNEAQ (reference sequence). Here the CDR3 DNA reads TGTGCCAGCAGCTTCGAGGGACAGATTAATGAAAAACTGTTTTTT. Translated: CASSFEGQINEKLFF. Using reference TRBV7-9 and TRBJ1-4 for the parts outside the CDR3, the full variable domain is DTGVSQNPRHKITKRGQNVTFRCDPISEHNRLYWYRQTLGQGPEFLTYFQNEAQLEKSRLLSDRFSAERPKGSFSTLEIQRTEQGDSAMYLCASSFEGQINEKLFFGSGTQLSVL.

This clonotype was seen more than once but under ten times. The chain couples TRBV9 to TRBJ2-5, with 9 positions matching TRBD2. The V gene's germline CDR1 is SGDLS and CDR2 YYNGEE. Losses at the gene ends were 2 bases for V and 1 base for J; bases not matched to a gene: 6. The CDR3 spans 16 residues. This CDR3 is CASSVGLAGIQETQYF. The CDR3 coding sequence is TGTGCCAGCAGCGTTGGTCTAGCGGGGATCCAAGAGACCCAGTACTTC.